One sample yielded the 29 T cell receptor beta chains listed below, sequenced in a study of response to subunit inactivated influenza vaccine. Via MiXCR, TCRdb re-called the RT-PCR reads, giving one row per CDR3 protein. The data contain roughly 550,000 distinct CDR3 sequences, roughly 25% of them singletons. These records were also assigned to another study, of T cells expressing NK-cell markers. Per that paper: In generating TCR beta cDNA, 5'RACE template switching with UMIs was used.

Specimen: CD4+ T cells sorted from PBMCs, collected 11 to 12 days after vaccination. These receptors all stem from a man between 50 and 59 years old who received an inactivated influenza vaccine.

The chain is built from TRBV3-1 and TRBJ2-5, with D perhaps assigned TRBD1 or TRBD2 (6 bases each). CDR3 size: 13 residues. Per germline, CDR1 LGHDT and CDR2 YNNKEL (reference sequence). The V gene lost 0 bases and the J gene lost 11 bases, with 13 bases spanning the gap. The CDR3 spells CASSQDRGRTQYF. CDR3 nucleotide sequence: TGTGCCAGCAGCCAAGATCGGGGGCGGACGCAGTACTTC.

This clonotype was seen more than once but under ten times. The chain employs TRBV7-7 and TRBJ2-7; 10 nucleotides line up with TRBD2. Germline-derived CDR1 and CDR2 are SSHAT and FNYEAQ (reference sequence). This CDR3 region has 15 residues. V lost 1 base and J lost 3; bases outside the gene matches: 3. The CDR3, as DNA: TGTGCCAGCAGCTTAGGGACTAGCGGAGACTACGAGCAGTACTTC. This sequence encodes CASSLGTSGDYEQYF.

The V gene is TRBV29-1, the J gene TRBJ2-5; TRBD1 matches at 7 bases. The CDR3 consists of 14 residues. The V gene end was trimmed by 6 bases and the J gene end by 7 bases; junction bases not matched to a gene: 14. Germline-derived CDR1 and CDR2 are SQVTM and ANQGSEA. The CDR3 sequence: CSVQGGTHRGTQYF. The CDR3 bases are TGCAGCGTCCAAGGGGGCACCCACCGGGGGACCCAGTACTTC.

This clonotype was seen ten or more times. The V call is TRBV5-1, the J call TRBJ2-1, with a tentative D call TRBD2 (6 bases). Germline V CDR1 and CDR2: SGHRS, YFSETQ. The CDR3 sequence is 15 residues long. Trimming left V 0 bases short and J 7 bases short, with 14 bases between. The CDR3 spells CASSLATSESNEQFF. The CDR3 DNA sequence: TGCGCCAGCAGCTTGGCGACTAGTGAGTCGAATGAGCAGTTCTTC.

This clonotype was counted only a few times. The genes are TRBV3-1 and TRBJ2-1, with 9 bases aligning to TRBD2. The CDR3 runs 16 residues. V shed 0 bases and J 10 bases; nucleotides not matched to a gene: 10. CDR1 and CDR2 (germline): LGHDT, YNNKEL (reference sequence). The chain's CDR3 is CASSQDRLAGRGEQFF. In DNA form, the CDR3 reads TGTGCCAGCAGCCAAGATCGGCTAGCGGGAAGGGGCGAGCAGTTCTTC.

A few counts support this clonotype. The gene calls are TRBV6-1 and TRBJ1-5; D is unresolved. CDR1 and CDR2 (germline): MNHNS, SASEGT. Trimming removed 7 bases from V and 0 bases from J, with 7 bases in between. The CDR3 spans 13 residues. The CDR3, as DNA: TGTGCCAGCAAGGAAGCTAGCAATCAGCCCCAGCATTTT. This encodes CASKEASNQPQHF.

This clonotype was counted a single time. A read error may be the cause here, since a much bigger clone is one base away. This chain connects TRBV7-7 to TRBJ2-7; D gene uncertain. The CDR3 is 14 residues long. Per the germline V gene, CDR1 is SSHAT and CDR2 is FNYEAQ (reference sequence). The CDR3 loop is CASSLAGGGYEHYF. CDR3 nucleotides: TGTGCTAGCAGCTTAGCTGGCGGTGGCTACGAGCATTACTTC.

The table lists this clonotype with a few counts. CDR3 sequence: CASSLVSSGSPAGGRNNEQFF. DNA for the CDR3: TGTGCCAGCAGCTTAGTTTCTTCGGGCTCTCCGGCGGGAGGCAGGAACAATGAGCAGTTCTTC. This chain connects TRBV7-6 to TRBJ2-1, with 8 nucleotides matching TRBD2. Trimming cost V 1 base and J 5 bases; bases outside gene matches: 22. CDR1 SGHVS and CDR2 FNYEAQ come from the germline V gene. The CDR3 sequence is 21 residues long.

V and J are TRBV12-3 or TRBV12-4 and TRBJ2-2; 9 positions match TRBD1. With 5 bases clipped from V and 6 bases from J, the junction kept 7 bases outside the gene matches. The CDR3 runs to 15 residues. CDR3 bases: TGTGCCAGCAGTAACCGGGACAGGGTATCCGGGGAGCTGTTTTTT. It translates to CASSNRDRVSGELFF.

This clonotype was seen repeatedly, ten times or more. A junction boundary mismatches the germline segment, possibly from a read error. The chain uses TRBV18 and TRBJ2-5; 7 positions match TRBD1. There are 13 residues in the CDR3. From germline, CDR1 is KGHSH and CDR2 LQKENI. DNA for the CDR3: TGCGCCAGCAGCCCGGGACAGCAAGAGACCCAGTACTTC. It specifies CASSPGQQETQYF.

CDR3 residues: CASSFEASGYQETQYF. The CDR3 nucleotides are TGTGCCAGCAGTTTTGAGGCTAGCGGATACCAAGAGACCCAGTACTTC. This sequence joins TRBV28 and TRBJ2-5; 7 bases agree with TRBD2. Losses at the gene ends were 3 bases for V and 0 bases for J; bases not matched to a gene: 7. The germline gives CDR1 MDHEN, CDR2 SYDVKM. This CDR3 has 16 amino acids. Together with reference TRBV28 and TRBJ2-5, the CDR3 gives the full variable domain: DVKVTQSSRYLVKRTGEKVFLECVQDMDHENMFWYRQDPGLGLRLIYFSYDVKMKEKGDIPEGYSVSREKKERFSLILESASTNQTSMYLCASSFEASGYQETQYFGPGTRLLVL.

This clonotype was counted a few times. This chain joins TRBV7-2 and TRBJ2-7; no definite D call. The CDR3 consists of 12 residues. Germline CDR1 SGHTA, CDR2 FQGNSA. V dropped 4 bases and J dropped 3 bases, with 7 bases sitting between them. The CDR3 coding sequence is TGTGCCAGCAGCTCGCAGTACTACGAGCAGTACTTC. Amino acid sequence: CASSSQYYEQYF. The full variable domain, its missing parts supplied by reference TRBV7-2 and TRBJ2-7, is GAGVSQSPSNKVTEKGKDVELRCDPISGHTALYWYRQSLGQGLEFLIYFQGNSAPDKSGLPSDRFSAERTGGSVSTLTIQRTQQEDSAVYLCASSSQYYEQYFGPGTRLTVT.

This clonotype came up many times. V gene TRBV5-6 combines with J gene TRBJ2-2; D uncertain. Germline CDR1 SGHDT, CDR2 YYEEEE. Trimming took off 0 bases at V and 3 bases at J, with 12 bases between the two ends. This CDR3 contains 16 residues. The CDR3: CASSLGHPWDTGELFF. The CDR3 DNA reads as TGTGCCAGCAGCTTGGGACATCCTTGGGACACCGGGGAGCTGTTTTTT.

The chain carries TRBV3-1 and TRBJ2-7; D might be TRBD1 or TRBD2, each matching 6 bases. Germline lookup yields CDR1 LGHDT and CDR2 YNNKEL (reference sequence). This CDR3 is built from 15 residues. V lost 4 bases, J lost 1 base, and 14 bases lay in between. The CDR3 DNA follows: TGTGCCAGCAGCCCCCCCGGGGGCACTTCCTACGAGCAGTACTTC. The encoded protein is CASSPPGGTSYEQYF.

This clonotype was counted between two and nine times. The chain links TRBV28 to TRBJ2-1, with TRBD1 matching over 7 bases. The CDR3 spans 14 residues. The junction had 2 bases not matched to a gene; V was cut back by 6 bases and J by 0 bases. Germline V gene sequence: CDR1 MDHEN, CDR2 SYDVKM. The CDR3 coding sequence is TGTGCCAGCAGGCGGACAGGCTCCTACAATGAGCAGTTCTTC. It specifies CASRRTGSYNEQFF.

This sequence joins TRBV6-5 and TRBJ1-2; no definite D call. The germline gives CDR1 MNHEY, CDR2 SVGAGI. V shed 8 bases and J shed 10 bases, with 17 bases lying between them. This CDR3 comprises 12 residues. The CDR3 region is CASRSDGGYYTF. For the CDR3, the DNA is TGTGCCAGCCGCTCGGACGGCGGATACTACACCTTC.

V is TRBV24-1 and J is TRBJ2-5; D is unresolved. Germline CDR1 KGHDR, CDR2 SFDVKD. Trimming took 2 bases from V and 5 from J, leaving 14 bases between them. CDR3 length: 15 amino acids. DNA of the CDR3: TGTGCCACCAGTGATTCCGGCAGATCCTGGGAGACCCAGTACTTC. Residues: CATSDSGRSWETQYF.

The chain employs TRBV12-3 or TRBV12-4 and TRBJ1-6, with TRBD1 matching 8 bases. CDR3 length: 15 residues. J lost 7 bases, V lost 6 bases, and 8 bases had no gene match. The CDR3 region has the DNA TGTGCCAGCAGGAATACAGGGGGACGGAATTCACCCCTCCACTTT. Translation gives CASRNTGGRNSPLHF.

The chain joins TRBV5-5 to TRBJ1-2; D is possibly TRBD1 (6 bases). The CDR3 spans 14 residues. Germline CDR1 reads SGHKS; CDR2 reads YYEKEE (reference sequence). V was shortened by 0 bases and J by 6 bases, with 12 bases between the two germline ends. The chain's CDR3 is CASSLVQGLDGYTF. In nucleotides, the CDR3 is TGTGCCAGCAGCTTGGTACAGGGTTTGGATGGCTACACCTTC.

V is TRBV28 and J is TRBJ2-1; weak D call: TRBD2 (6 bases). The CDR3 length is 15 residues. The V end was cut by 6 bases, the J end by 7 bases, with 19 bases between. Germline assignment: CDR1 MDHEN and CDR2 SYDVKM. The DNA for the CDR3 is TGTGCCAGCAGCCGCGGAGGGGACTTCTTAAATGAGCAGTTCTTC. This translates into CASSRGGDFLNEQFF.

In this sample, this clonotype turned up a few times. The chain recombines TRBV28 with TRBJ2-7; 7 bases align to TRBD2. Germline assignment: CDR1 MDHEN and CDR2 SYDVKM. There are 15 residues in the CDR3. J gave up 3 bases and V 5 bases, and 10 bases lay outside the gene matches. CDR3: CASSRSGRRFYEQYF. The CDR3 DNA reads TGTGCCAGCAGTCGCTCCGGGAGGAGATTCTACGAGCAGTACTTC.

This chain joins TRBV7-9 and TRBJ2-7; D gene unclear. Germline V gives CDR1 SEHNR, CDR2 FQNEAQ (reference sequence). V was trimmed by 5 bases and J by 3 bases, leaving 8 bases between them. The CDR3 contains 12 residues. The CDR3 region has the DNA TGTGCCAGCAGCATTCAGAGCTACGAGCAGTACTTC. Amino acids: CASSIQSYEQYF.

The CDR3 region is CASSQAPSTRYEQYF. CDR3 DNA: TGCGCCAGCAGCCAAGCCCCATCAACCCGTTACGAGCAGTACTTC. V gene TRBV5-1 combines with J gene TRBJ2-7; D ambiguous. The CDR3 is 15 residues long. Germline CDR1 SGHRS, CDR2 YFSETQ. V shed 4 bases and J shed 4 bases, with 18 bases lying between them.

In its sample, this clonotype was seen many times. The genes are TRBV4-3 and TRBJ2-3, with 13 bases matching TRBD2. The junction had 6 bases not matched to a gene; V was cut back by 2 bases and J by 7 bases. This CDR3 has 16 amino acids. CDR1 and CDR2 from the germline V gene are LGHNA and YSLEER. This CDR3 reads CASSQSATSGRNTQYF. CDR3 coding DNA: TGCGCCAGCAGCCAATCCGCGACTAGCGGGAGGAATACGCAGTATTTT.

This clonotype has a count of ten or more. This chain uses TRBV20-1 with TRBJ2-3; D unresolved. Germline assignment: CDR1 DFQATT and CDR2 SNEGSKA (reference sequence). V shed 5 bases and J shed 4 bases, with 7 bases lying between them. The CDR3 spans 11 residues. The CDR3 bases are TGCAGTGCTTGGGATTCAGATACGCAGTATTTT. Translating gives CSAWDSDTQYF.

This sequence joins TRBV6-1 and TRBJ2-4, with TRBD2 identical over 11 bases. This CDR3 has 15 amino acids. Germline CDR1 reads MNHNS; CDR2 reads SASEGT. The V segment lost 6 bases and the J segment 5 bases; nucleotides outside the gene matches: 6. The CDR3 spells CASSELAGGQNIQYF. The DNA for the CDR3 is TGTGCCAGCAGCGAATTAGCGGGAGGGCAAAACATTCAGTACTTC.

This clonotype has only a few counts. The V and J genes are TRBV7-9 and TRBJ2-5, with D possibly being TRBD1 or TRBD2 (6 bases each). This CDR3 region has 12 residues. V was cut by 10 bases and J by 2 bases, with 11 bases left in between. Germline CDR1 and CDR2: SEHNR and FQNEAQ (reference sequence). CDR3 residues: CATRGGQETQYF. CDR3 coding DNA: TGTGCCACCAGGGGAGGTCAAGAGACCCAGTACTTC.

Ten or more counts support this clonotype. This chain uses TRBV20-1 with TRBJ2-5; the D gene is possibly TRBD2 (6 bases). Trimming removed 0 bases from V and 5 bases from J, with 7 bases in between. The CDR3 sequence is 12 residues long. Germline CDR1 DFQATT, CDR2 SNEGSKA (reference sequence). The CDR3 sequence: CSARDGRETQYF. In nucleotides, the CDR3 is TGCAGTGCTAGAGATGGGAGGGAGACCCAGTACTTC.

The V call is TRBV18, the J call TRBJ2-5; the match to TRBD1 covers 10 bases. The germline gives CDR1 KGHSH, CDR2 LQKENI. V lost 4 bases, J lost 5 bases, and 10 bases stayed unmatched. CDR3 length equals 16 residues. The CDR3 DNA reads TGTGCCAGCTCACACTACGGGACAGGGGTCGATGAGACCCAGTACTTC. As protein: CASSHYGTGVDETQYF. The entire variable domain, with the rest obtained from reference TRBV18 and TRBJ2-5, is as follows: NAGVMQNPRHLVRRRGQEARLRCSPMKGHSHVYWYRQLPEEGLKFMVYLQKENIIDESGMPKERFSAEFPKEGPSILRIQQVVRGDSAAYFCASSHYGTGVDETQYFGPGTRLLVL.